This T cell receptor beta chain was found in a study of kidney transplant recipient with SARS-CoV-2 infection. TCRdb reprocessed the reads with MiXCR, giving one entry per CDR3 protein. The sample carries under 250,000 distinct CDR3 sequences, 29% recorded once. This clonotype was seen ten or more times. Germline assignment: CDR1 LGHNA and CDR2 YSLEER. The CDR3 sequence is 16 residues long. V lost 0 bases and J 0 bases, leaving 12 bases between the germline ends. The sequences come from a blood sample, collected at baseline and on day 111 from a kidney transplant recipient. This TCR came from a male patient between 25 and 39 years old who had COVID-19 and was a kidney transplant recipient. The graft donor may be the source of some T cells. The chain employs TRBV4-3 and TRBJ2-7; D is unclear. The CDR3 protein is CASSQDLRSLSYEQYF. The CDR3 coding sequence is TGCGCCAGCAGCCAAGACCTCCGGTCCCTCTCCTACGAGCAGTACTTC.